The entry below describes one T cell receptor beta chain. This clonotype was picked up many times. Its antigen is not yet known. No base quality information exists; no much larger clone differs at one position. The sample originates from a study. The sequencing machine was an Illumina MiSeq. The public reads were run again by TCRdb, first through fastp at Q25 and then through MiXCR, and only productive beta chains were kept. Rows matching on CDR3 protein sequence are summarized as one entry with the most common DNA and genes. The sample contains about 5,800 distinct CDR3 sequences, over 7.5% of them found a single time. The ten largest make up roughly 5.2% of the sample. The germline V gene encodes CDR1 SNHLY and CDR2 FYNNEI. V loses 7 bases, J loses 1 base, and the germline ends lie 11 bases apart. From the cysteine up to the phenylalanine, the CDR3 has a length of 13 residues. Only CDR3 DNA remains: 39 bases, in frame from the first base.

Source material: CD4+ T cells from synovial fluid. This clonotype was sampled from a human donor with rheumatoid arthritis. The rearrangement joined TRBV2 to TRBJ2-7; D gene: possibly TRBD2, on 5 matching bases. The DNA is as follows: TGTGCCAGCACCCGGGAACCTTCCTACGAGCAGTACTTC. Protein translation: CASTREPSYEQYF. Joined to the reference TRBV2 and TRBJ2-7 proteins, this CDR3 gives the full variable domain: EPEVTQTPSHQVTQMGQEVILRCVPISNHLYFYWYRQILGQKVEFLVSFYNNEISEKSEIFDDQFSVERPDGSNFTLKIRSTKLEDSAMYFCASTREPSYEQYFGPGTRLTVT.